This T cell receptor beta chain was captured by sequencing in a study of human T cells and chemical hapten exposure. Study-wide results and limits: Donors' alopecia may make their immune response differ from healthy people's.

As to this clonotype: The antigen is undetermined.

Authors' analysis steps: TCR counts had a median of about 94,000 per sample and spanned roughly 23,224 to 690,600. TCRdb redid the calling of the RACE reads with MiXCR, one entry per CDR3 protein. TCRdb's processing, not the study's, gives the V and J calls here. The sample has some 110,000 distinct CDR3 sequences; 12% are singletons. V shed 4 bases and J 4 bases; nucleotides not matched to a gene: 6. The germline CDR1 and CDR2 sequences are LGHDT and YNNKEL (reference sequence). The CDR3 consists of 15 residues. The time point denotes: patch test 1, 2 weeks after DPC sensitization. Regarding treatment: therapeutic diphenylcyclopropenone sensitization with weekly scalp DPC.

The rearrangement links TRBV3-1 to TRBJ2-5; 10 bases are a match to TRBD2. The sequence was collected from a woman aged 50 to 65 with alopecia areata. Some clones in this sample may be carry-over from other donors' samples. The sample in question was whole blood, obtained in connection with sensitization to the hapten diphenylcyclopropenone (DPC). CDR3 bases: TGTGCCAGCAGCCCCCCGCTAGCGGGAGTAGAGACCCAGTACTTC. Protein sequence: CASSPPLAGVETQYF.